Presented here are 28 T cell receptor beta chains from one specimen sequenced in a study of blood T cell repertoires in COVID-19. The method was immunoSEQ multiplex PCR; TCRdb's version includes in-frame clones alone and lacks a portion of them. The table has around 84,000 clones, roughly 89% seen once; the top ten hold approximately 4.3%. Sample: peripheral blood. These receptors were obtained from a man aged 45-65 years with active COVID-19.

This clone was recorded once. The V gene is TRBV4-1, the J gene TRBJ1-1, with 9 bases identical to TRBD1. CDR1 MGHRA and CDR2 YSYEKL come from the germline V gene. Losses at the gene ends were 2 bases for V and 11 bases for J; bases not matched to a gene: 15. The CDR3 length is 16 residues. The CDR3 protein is CASSQMGQGHFFAAFF. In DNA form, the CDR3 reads TGCGCCAGCAGCCAAATGGGACAGGGTCATTTTTTCGCGGCTTTCTTT.

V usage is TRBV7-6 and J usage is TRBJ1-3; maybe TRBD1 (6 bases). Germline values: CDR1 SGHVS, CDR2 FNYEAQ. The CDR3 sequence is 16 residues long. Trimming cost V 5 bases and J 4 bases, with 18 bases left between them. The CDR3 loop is CASSGPRGAGGNTIYF. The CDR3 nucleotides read TGTGCCAGCAGCGGCCCCCGGGGGGCAGGAGGAAACACCATATATTTT.

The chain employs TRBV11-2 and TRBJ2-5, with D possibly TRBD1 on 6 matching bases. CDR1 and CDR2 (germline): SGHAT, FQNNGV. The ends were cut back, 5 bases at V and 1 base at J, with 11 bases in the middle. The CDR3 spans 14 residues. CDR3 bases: TGTGCCAGCAGCGCGCCAGGGGTCCAAGAGACCCAGTACTTC. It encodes CASSAPGVQETQYF.

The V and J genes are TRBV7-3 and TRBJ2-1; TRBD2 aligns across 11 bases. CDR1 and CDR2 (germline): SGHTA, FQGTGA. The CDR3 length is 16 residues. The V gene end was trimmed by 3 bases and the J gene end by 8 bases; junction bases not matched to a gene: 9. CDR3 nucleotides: TGTGCCAGCAGCTTCGTCGGGACTAGCGGCCGGGATGAGCAGTTCTTC. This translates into CASSFVGTSGRDEQFF.

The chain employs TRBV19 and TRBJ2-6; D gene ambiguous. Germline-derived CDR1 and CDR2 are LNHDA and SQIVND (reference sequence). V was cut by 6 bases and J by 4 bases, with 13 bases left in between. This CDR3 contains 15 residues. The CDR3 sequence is CASRTTLSGANVLTF. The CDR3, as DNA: TGTGCCAGTAGGACAACTCTTTCCGGGGCCAACGTCCTGACTTTC.

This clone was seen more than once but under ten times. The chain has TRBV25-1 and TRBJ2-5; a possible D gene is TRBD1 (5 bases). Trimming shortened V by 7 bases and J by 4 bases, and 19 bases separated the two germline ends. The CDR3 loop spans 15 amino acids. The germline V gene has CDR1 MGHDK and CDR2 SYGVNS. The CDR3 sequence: CASTNLDSTIETQYF. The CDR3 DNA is TGTGCCAGCACTAACCTCGACAGTACGATAGAGACCCAGTACTTC. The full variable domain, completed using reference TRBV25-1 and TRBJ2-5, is EADIYQTPRYLVIGTGKKITLECSQTMGHDKMYWYQQDPGMELHLIHYSYGVNSTEKGDLSSESTVSRIRTEHFPLTLESARPSHTSQYLCASTNLDSTIETQYFGPGTRLLVL.

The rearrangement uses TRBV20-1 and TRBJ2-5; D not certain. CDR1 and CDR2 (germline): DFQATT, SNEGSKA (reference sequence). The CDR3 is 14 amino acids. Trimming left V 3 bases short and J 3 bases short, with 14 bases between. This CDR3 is CSASGLVDKETQYF. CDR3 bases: TGCAGTGCTAGTGGTCTAGTTGATAAAGAGACCCAGTACTTC.

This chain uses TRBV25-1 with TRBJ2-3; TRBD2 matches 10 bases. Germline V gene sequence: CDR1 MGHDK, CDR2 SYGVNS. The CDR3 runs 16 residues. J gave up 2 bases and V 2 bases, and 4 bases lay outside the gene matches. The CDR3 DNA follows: TGTGCCAGCAGTGAAAGGCTAGCGGGGGACACAGATACGCAGTATTTT. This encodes CASSERLAGDTDTQYF. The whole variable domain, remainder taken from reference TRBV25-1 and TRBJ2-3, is EADIYQTPRYLVIGTGKKITLECSQTMGHDKMYWYQQDPGMELHLIHYSYGVNSTEKGDLSSESTVSRIRTEHFPLTLESARPSHTSQYLCASSERLAGDTDTQYFGPGTRLTVL.

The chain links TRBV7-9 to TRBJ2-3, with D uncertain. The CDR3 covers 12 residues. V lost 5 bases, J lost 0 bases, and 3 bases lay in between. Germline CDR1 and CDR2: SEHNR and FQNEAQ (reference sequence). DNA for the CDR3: TGTGCCAGCAGCCTAAGCACAGATACGCAGTATTTT. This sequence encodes CASSLSTDTQYF.

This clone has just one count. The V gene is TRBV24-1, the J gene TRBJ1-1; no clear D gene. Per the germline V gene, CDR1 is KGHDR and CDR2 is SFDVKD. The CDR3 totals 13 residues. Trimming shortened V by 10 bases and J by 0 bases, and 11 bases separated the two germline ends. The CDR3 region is CATTFEVNTEAFF. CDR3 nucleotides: TGTGCCACGACCTTTGAGGTGAACACTGAAGCTTTCTTT.

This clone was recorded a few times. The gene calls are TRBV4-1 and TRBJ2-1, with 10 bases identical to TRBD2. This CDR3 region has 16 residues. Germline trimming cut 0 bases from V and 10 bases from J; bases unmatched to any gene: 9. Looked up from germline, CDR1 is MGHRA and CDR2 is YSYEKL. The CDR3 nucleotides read TGCGCCAGCAGCCAAGATGGGAGCGGGGGGGCTCGGGAGCAGTTCTTC. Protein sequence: CASSQDGSGGAREQFF.

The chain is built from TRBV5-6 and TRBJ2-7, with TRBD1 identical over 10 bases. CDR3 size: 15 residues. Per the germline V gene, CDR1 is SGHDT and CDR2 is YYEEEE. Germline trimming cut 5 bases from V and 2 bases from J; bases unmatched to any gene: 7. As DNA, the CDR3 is TGTGCCAGCAGAACTGACAGGGGGCCCCCCTACGAGCAGTACTTC. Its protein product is CASRTDRGPPYEQYF.

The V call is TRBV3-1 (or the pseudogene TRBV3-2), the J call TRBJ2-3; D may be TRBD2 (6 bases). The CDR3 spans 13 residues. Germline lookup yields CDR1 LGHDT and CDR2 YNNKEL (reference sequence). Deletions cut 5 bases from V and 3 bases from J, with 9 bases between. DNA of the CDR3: TGTGCCAGCAGCAACCGGGGGACAGATACGCAGTATTTT. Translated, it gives CASSNRGTDTQYF.

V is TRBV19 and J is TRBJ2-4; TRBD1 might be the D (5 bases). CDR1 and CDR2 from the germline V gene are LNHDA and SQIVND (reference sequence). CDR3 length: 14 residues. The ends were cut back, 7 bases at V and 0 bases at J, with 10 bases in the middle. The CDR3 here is CASTDTLAKNIQYF. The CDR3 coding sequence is TGTGCCAGTACGGACACACTAGCCAAAAACATTCAGTACTTC.

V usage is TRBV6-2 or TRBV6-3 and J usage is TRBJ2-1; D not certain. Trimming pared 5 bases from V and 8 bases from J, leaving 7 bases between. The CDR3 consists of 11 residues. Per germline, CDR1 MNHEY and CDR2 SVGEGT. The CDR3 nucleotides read TGTGCCAGCAGTCAAGAGTATGAGCAGTTCTTC. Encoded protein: CASSQEYEQFF.

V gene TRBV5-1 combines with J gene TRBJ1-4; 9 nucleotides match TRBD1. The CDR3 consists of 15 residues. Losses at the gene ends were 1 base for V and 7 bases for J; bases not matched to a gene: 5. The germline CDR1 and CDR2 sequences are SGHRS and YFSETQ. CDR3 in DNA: TGCGCCAGCAGCTTGAGGGGACAGGGCGGTGAAAAACTGTTTTTT. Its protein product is CASSLRGQGGEKLFF.

The CDR3 region is CASSPLDTYNEQFF. The CDR3 DNA is TGTGCCAGCAGCCCCCTCGACACATATAATGAGCAGTTCTTC. The chain employs TRBV7-8 and TRBJ2-1, with unresolved D. Germline loops: CDR1 SGHVS, CDR2 FQNEAQ. The V end lost 5 bases, the J end lost 7 bases, and 15 bases lay between the germline ends. The CDR3 extends over 14 amino acids.

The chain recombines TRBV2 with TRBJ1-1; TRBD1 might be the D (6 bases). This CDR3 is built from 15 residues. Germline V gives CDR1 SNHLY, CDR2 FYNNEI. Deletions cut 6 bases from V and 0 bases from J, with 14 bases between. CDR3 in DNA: TGTGCCAGCAGCGGAGAGGGGGTCATGAACACTGAAGCTTTCTTT. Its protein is CASSGEGVMNTEAFF.

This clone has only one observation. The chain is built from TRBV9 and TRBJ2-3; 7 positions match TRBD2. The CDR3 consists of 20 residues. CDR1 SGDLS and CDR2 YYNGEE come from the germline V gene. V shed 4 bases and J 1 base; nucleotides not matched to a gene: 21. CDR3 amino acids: CASSPKGRETFRLGTDTQYF. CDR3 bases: TGTGCCAGCAGCCCTAAGGGGCGGGAGACATTCCGACTCGGCACAGATACGCAGTATTTT.

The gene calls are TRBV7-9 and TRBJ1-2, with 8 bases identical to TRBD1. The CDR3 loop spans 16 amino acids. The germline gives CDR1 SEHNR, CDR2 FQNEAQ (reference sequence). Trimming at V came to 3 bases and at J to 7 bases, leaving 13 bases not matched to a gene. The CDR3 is CASSFSGQGSKGGYTF. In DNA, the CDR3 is TGTGCCAGCAGCTTTAGTGGACAGGGAAGCAAAGGTGGCTACACCTTC.

The CDR3 nucleotides read TGTGCCAGCAGCTTCCGGGACACACAATACACCTTC. This sequence encodes CASSFRDTQYTF. The rearrangement joins TRBV7-9 to TRBJ1-2; tentative D call: TRBD1 (6 bases). Germline CDR1 reads SEHNR; CDR2 reads FQNEAQ (reference sequence). The V end was cut by 3 bases, the J end by 11 bases, with 13 bases between. This CDR3 region has 12 residues. Full variable domain (missing parts from reference TRBV7-9 and TRBJ1-2): DTGVSQNPRHKITKRGQNVTFRCDPISEHNRLYWYRQTLGQGPEFLTYFQNEAQLEKSRLLSDRFSAERPKGSFSTLEIQRTEQGDSAMYLCASSFRDTQYTFGSGTRLTVV.

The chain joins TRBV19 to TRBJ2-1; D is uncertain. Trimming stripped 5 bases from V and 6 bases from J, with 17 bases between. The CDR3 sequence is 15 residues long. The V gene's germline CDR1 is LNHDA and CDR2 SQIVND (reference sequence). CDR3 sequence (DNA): TGTGCCAGTAGTTTTTCCTGGGCTACACCCAATGAGCAGTTCTTC. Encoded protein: CASSFSWATPNEQFF.

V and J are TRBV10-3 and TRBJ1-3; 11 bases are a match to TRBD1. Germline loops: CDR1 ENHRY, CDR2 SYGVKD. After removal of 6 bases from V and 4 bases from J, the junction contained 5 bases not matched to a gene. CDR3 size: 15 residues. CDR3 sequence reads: CAISGQGAPGNTIYF. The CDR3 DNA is TGTGCCATCAGCGGACAGGGGGCACCCGGAAACACCATATATTTT.

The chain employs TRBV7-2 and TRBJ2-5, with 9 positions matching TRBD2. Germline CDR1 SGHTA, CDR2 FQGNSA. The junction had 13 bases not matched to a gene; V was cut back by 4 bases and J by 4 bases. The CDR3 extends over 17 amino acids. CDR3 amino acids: CASSWTAVSGGGETQYF. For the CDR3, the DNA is TGTGCCAGCAGCTGGACCGCCGTTAGCGGGGGAGGAGAGACCCAGTACTTC.

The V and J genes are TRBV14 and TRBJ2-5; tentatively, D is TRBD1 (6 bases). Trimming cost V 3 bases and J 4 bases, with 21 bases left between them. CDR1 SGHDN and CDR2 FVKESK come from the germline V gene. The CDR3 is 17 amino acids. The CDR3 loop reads CASSHPARSGVRETQYF. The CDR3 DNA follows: TGTGCCAGCAGCCATCCCGCCAGATCAGGGGTTCGAGAGACCCAGTACTTC.

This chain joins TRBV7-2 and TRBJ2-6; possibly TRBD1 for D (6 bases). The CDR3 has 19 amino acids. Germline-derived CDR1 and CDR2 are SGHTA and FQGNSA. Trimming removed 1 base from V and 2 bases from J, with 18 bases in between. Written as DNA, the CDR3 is TGTGCCAGCAGCTTAGGAGGGGAGTTCAGGACAGCTGGGGCCAACGTCCTGACTTTC. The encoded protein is CASSLGGEFRTAGANVLTF.

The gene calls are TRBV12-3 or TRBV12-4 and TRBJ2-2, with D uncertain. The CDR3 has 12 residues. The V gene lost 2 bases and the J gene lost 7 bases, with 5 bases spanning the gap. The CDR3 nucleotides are TGTGCCAGCAGTTTACCCTACGGGGAGCTGTTTTTT. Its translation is CASSLPYGELFF.

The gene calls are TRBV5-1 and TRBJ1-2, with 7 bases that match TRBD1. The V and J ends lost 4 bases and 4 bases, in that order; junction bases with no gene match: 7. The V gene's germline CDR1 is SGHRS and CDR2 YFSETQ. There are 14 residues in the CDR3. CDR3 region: CASSHRQGPYGYTF. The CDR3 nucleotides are TGCGCCAGCAGCCACCGACAGGGTCCCTATGGCTACACCTTC.